The rows below give T cell receptor beta chains drawn from one sample of a study of blood T cell repertoires in COVID-19. The protocol was immunoSEQ multiplex PCR, while the TCRdb copy is restricted to in-frame clones and leaves out a portion. The sample yields 310,000 or so clones, 90% seen once. The sample comprised PBMCs or T cells enriched from blood (not recorded which). The receptors shown here come from a woman aged 18 to 35 with acute COVID-19. Both conserved end residues are part of each CDR3. A D gene is named only where the DNA matches it firmly. Not all rows give a size; the values are once, few, many and, for expanded clones, a class.

abundance: few; v_gene: TRBV10-2; j_gene: TRBJ2-1; d_gene: TRBD2; CDR3aa: CASRQTSGFSHNEQFF; CDR3nt: TGCGCCAGCAGGCAGACTAGCGGGTTTTCTCATAATGAGCAGTTCTTC
abundance: .; v_gene: TRBV6-2/TRBV6-3; j_gene: TRBJ2-3; d_gene: TRBD2; CDR3aa: CASSYGLDTDTQYF; CDR3nt: TGTGCCAGCAGTTACGGACTAGATACAGATACGCAGTATTTT
abundance: once; v_gene: TRBV5-1; j_gene: TRBJ2-3; d_gene: .; CDR3aa: CASKTLSTDTQYF; CDR3nt: TGCGCCAGCAAAACTCTTAGCACAGATACGCAGTATTTT
abundance: .; v_gene: TRBV5-1; j_gene: TRBJ2-3; d_gene: TRBD2; CDR3aa: CASSLVGLAGGRTRTDTQYF; CDR3nt: TGCGCCAGCAGCTTGGTGGGACTAGCGGGAGGAAGGACTAGAACAGATACGCAGTATTTT
abundance: .; v_gene: TRBV7-3; j_gene: TRBJ2-7; d_gene: .; CDR3aa: CASSLFVSGEQYF; CDR3nt: TGTGCCAGCAGCTTATTTGTGTCGGGGGAGCAGTACTTC
abundance: .; v_gene: TRBV30; j_gene: TRBJ2-7; d_gene: TRBD1; CDR3aa: CAWSKQGYEQYF; CDR3nt: TGTGCCTGGAGTAAACAGGGGTACGAGCAGTACTTC
abundance: .; v_gene: TRBV21-1; j_gene: TRBJ1-5; d_gene: .; CDR3aa: CASSKALTGKSNQPQHF; CDR3nt: TGTGCCAGCAGCAAAGCGCTCACAGGAAAGAGCAATCAGCCCCAGCATTTT
abundance: .; v_gene: TRBV12-3/TRBV12-4; j_gene: TRBJ1-2; d_gene: .; CDR3aa: CASSLRQLYGYTF; CDR3nt: TGTGCCAGCAGTTTGAGACAGCTCTATGGCTACACCTTC
abundance: .; v_gene: TRBV30; j_gene: TRBJ2-2; d_gene: TRBD2; CDR3aa: CAWSWTSVPGELFF; CDR3nt: TGTGCCTGGAGTTGGACTAGCGTCCCCGGGGAGCTGTTTTTT
abundance: .; v_gene: TRBV11-3; j_gene: TRBJ2-3; d_gene: TRBD1; CDR3aa: CASSLGTGLETDTQYF; CDR3nt: TGTGCCAGCAGCTTAGGGACAGGGTTGGAGACAGATACGCAGTATTTT
abundance: .; v_gene: TRBV5-1; j_gene: TRBJ2-5; d_gene: TRBD2; CDR3aa: CASSLGLAVPLAETQYF; CDR3nt: TGCGCCAGCAGCTTGGGACTAGCGGTCCCACTTGCAGAGACCCAGTACTTC
abundance: .; v_gene: TRBV29-1; j_gene: TRBJ2-1; d_gene: TRBD2; CDR3aa: CSVVLAESYNEQFF; CDR3nt: TGCAGCGTTGTACTAGCGGAGTCCTACAATGAGCAGTTCTTC
abundance: .; v_gene: TRBV24-1; j_gene: TRBJ2-2; d_gene: TRBD1; CDR3aa: CATRGQGEIGELFF; CDR3nt: TGTGCCACCAGGGGACAGGGGGAAATCGGGGAGCTGTTTTTT
abundance: .; v_gene: TRBV13; j_gene: TRBJ2-1; d_gene: .; CDR3aa: CASSLGVDRLGKNEQFF; CDR3nt: TGTGCCAGCAGCTTAGGGGTGGACAGATTGGGAAAAAATGAGCAGTTCTTC
abundance: .; v_gene: TRBV13; j_gene: TRBJ2-5; d_gene: .; CDR3aa: CASSLSQTGIQETQYF; CDR3nt: TGTGCCAGCAGCTTAAGCCAAACAGGGATCCAAGAGACCCAGTACTTC
abundance: .; v_gene: TRBV3-1/TRBV3-2; j_gene: TRBJ2-3; d_gene: .; CDR3aa: CASSQVSGVTDTQYF; CDR3nt: TGTGCCAGCAGCCAAGTTTCGGGAGTCACAGATACGCAGTATTTT
abundance: .; v_gene: TRBV19; j_gene: TRBJ1-1; d_gene: TRBD1; CDR3aa: CASSIRQGASRNTEAFF; CDR3nt: TGTGCCAGTAGTATCCGACAGGGGGCGTCGAGGAACACTGAAGCTTTCTTT
abundance: .; v_gene: TRBV14; j_gene: TRBJ1-6; d_gene: TRBD1; CDR3aa: CASSQSGTGRNSPLHF; CDR3nt: TGTGCCAGCAGCCAGTCCGGGACAGGGCGTAATTCACCCCTCCACTTT
abundance: .; v_gene: TRBV5-1; j_gene: TRBJ2-1; d_gene: .; CDR3aa: CASRQEVSYNEQFF; CDR3nt: TGCGCCAGCAGGCAGGAGGTCTCCTACAATGAGCAGTTCTTC
abundance: .; v_gene: TRBV28; j_gene: TRBJ2-6; d_gene: .; CDR3aa: CASSYLEGGSGANVLTF; CDR3nt: TGTGCCAGCAGTTACCTTGAGGGTGGCTCTGGGGCCAACGTCCTGACTTTC
abundance: few; v_gene: TRBV27; j_gene: TRBJ2-7; d_gene: TRBD2; CDR3aa: CASSLKLAGLYEQYF; CDR3nt: TGTGCCAGCAGCCTTAAGTTAGCGGGACTCTACGAGCAGTACTTC
abundance: few; v_gene: TRBV6-1; j_gene: TRBJ1-2; d_gene: TRBD1; CDR3aa: CASSGLPGQRPYGYTF; CDR3nt: TGTGCCAGCAGTGGGTTACCGGGACAGCGGCCCTATGGCTACACCTTC
abundance: .; v_gene: TRBV7-9; j_gene: TRBJ2-3; d_gene: TRBD1; CDR3aa: CASSLARQDRASDTQYF; CDR3nt: TGTGCCAGCAGCTTAGCGCGCCAGGACAGGGCATCAGATACGCAGTATTTT
abundance: .; v_gene: TRBV3-1/TRBV3-2; j_gene: TRBJ2-3; d_gene: TRBD2; CDR3aa: CASSQDVPSGMTDTQYF; CDR3nt: TGTGCCAGCAGCCAAGATGTGCCTAGCGGGATGACAGATACGCAGTATTTT
abundance: .; v_gene: TRBV5-1; j_gene: TRBJ2-3; d_gene: TRBD1; CDR3aa: CASSRDRRDTQYF; CDR3nt: TGCGCCAGCAGCCGGGACAGAAGAGATACGCAGTATTTT
abundance: .; v_gene: TRBV19; j_gene: TRBJ1-4; d_gene: .; CDR3aa: CASSIRGTNEKLFF; CDR3nt: TGTGCCAGTAGTATCCGAGGAACTAATGAAAAACTGTTTTTT
abundance: .; v_gene: TRBV19; j_gene: TRBJ2-5; d_gene: .; CDR3aa: CASSITTGQETQYF; CDR3nt: TGTGCCAGTAGTATTACGACAGGCCAAGAGACCCAGTACTTC
abundance: .; v_gene: TRBV9; j_gene: TRBJ2-6; d_gene: TRBD1; CDR3aa: CASSVGDRGRASGANVLTF; CDR3nt: TGTGCCAGCAGCGTTGGGGACAGGGGAAGGGCCTCTGGGGCCAACGTCCTGACTTTC
abundance: .; v_gene: TRBV2; j_gene: TRBJ2-7; d_gene: TRBD2; CDR3aa: CASSEGTSGYEQYF; CDR3nt: TGTGCCAGCAGTGAGGGGACTAGTGGGTACGAGCAGTACTTC
abundance: .; v_gene: TRBV11-2; j_gene: TRBJ2-1; d_gene: .; CDR3aa: CASSLGYYRAPTHNEQFF; CDR3nt: TGTGCCAGCAGCTTAGGGTATTACAGGGCCCCCACACACAATGAGCAGTTCTTC
abundance: .; v_gene: TRBV28; j_gene: TRBJ1-5; d_gene: .; CDR3aa: CASRKAAGFGQPQHF; CDR3nt: TGTGCCAGCAGGAAGGCGGCCGGTTTCGGGCAGCCCCAGCATTTT
abundance: .; v_gene: TRBV14; j_gene: TRBJ2-1; d_gene: TRBD2; CDR3aa: CASSRFLGTSGNNEQFF; CDR3nt: TGTGCCAGCAGCCGATTCCTGGGGACTAGCGGGAACAATGAGCAGTTCTTC
abundance: .; v_gene: TRBV6-5; j_gene: TRBJ1-1; d_gene: TRBD1; CDR3aa: CATSTDRANTEAFF; CDR3nt: TGTGCCACCTCAACAGACAGGGCGAACACTGAAGCTTTCTTT
abundance: .; v_gene: TRBV13; j_gene: TRBJ2-2; d_gene: .; CDR3aa: CASSLIGRRELFF; CDR3nt: TGTGCCAGCAGTTTGATCGGTCGCCGGGAGCTGTTTTTT
abundance: .; v_gene: TRBV4-2; j_gene: TRBJ1-5; d_gene: .; CDR3aa: CASSQEVEGYQPQHF; CDR3nt: TGTGCCAGCAGCCAAGAAGTTGAGGGTTATCAGCCCCAGCATTTT
abundance: .; v_gene: TRBV6-5; j_gene: TRBJ2-7; d_gene: TRBD1; CDR3aa: CASSYGWTGVVEQYF; CDR3nt: TGTGCCAGCAGTTATGGCTGGACAGGGGTTGTTGAGCAGTACTTC
abundance: once; v_gene: TRBV7-8; j_gene: TRBJ1-5; d_gene: TRBD1; CDR3aa: CASSPDRAQPQHF; CDR3nt: TGTGCCAGCAGCCCAGACAGGGCCCAGCCCCAGCATTTT
abundance: .; v_gene: TRBV6-2/TRBV6-3; j_gene: TRBJ2-5; d_gene: TRBD2; CDR3aa: CASSYAGGGGETQYF; CDR3nt: TGTGCCAGCAGTTACGCGGGAGGAGGAGGGGAGACCCAGTACTTC
abundance: .; v_gene: TRBV5-1; j_gene: TRBJ1-2; d_gene: .; CDR3aa: CASSSGGAANYGYTF; CDR3nt: TGCGCCAGCAGCTCGGGGGGAGCCGCTAACTATGGCTACACCTTC